The 9 T cell receptor beta chains given below trace back to one sample, sequenced in a study of blood T cell repertoires in COVID-19. Profiling relied on immunoSEQ multiplex PCR, and the TCRdb table lists in-frame clones only, not all of them. The sample includes some 150,000 clones, roughly 82% of them seen just once. Sequenced: peripheral blood. The receptors stem from a man between 65 and 80 years old with acute or convalescent COVID-19.

Only one count was recorded for this clone. The rearrangement joins TRBV7-2 to TRBJ2-5, with TRBD2 as a possible D gene (7 bases). V shed 0 bases and J shed 0 bases, with 14 bases lying between them. The CDR3 covers 17 residues. Germline CDR1 reads SGHTA; CDR2 reads FQGNSA. This chain's CDR3 is CASSLAASGQYQETQYF. The CDR3 DNA reads TGTGCCAGCAGCTTAGCGGCTAGCGGACAGTACCAAGAGACCCAGTACTTC.

V usage is TRBV12-3 or TRBV12-4 and J usage is TRBJ1-1; no clear D. V lost 3 bases, J lost 1 base, and 6 bases lay in between. This CDR3 has 13 residues. The CDR3 spells CASSLAENTEAFF. The CDR3 coding sequence is TGTGCCAGCAGTTTGGCCGAGAACACTGAAGCTTTCTTT.

The rearrangement uses TRBV20-1 and TRBJ1-5; D is uncertain. Germline lookup yields CDR1 DFQATT and CDR2 SNEGSKA (reference sequence). V was cut by 3 bases and J by 0 bases, with 9 bases left in between. The CDR3 is made up of 14 amino acids. The CDR3 is CSASPRDSNQPQHF. The CDR3 DNA sequence: TGCAGTGCTAGTCCCCGGGATAGCAATCAGCCCCAGCATTTT.

The CDR3 region has the DNA TGTGCCAGGGGACAGAAAAATAATTCACCCCTCCACTTT. It codes for CARGQKNNSPLHF. V usage is TRBV2 and J usage is TRBJ1-6; 7 bases are shared with TRBD1. Germline trimming cut 9 bases from V and 5 bases from J; bases unmatched to any gene: 4. Germline loops: CDR1 SNHLY, CDR2 FYNNEI. The CDR3 has 13 amino acids.

The V and J genes are TRBV2 and TRBJ1-6; D is perhaps TRBD1 (5 bases). Trimming cost V 4 bases and J 9 bases, with 19 bases left between them. CDR3 length equals 16 residues. Germline lookup yields CDR1 SNHLY and CDR2 FYNNEI. The CDR3 DNA reads as TGTGCCAGCAGTGGCACGGACACCCCTCGCGGTTCACCCCTCCACTTT. Residues: CASSGTDTPRGSPLHF.

CDR3 protein: CSAPGSGYTF. Written as DNA, the CDR3 is TGCAGTGCTCCGGGATCAGGCTACACCTTC. The rearrangement joins TRBV20-1 to TRBJ1-2; D is uncertain. Germline loops: CDR1 DFQATT, CDR2 SNEGSKA (reference sequence). This CDR3 is built from 10 residues. With 5 bases removed from V and 8 bases from J, the gap between germline ends came to 9 bases.

The J gene is TRBJ1-1, the V gene TRBV28; D unclear. The CDR3 totals 15 residues. Trimming removed 5 bases from V and 1 base from J, with 14 bases in between. The V gene's germline CDR1 is MDHEN and CDR2 SYDVKM. CDR3 DNA: TGTGCCAGCAGTCAGAGGGCGCGTGGGAACACTGAAGCTTTCTTT. Translating gives CASSQRARGNTEAFF.

This chain uses TRBV3-1 (or the pseudogene TRBV3-2) with TRBJ2-1; possible D gene TRBD2, 5 bases. The CDR3 loop spans 13 amino acids. The germline gives CDR1 LGHDT, CDR2 YNNKEL (reference sequence). V was pared by 4 bases and J by 7 bases, with 11 bases between. CDR3 coding DNA: TGTGCCAGCAGCCCCGGGGAGAGGAATGAGCAGTTCTTC. Encoded protein: CASSPGERNEQFF.

The CDR3 region is CASSPASGGSLVGPDTQYF. CDR3 sequence (DNA): TGTGCCAGCAGCCCCGCTAGTGGCGGGAGTTTAGTAGGCCCAGATACGCAGTATTTT. The genes are TRBV5-4 and TRBJ2-3, with 7 bases fitting TRBD2. After removal of 4 bases from V and 4 bases from J, the junction contained 21 bases not matched to a gene. Germline CDR1 and CDR2: SGHNT and YYREEE (reference sequence). The CDR3 length is 19 residues.